The 4 T cell receptor beta chains in this list originate from one sample, sequenced in a study of blood T cells in healthy people across ages (dated by TCRdb to about 2015). Preparation of the library involved 5' RACE. A second PCR of about 6 to 12 cycles was run with a J-beta primer mix and a sample-barcoded 5' primer. TCRdb reworked the public reads: Q25 trimming with fastp, MiXCR clone assembly, productive beta chains retained. All rows with the same CDR3 protein become a single entry with the most common DNA and genes. The sample yields some 1,800,000 distinct CDR3 sequences; 39% were counted once. 20% to 25% of the sample is taken by the ten largest. The sequenced material came from blood. Every receptor here comes from a human donor in good health.

This clonotype was counted only a few times. The chain links TRBV9 to TRBJ2-5; 13 nucleotides match TRBD2. Trimming took 3 bases from V and 5 from J; bases not matched to a gene: 10. Looked up from germline, CDR1 is SGDLS and CDR2 is YYNGEE. The CDR3 extends over 17 amino acids. The CDR3 coding sequence is TGTGCCAGCAGCGCCGGGACTAGCGGGATATCAGGGGAGACCCAGTACTTC. It encodes CASSAGTSGISGETQYF.

This clonotype was seen only a few times. The chain is built from TRBV12-3 or TRBV12-4 and TRBJ2-7; a weak D match, TRBD1 (6 bases). There are 17 residues in the CDR3. Trimming cost V 5 bases and J 0 bases, with 20 bases left between them. The DNA of the CDR3 is TGTGCCAGCAGTCGTCCGGAACTTAGGGACAACTCCTACGAGCAGTACTTC. Translating gives CASSRPELRDNSYEQYF.

This clonotype was seen a few times. The rearrangement joins TRBV20-1 to TRBJ1-4, with D uncertain. The CDR3 spans 13 residues. V lost 6 bases to trimming and J lost 8 bases, with 16 bases between them. Germline CDR1 reads DFQATT; CDR2 reads SNEGSKA (reference sequence). The CDR3 here is CSAARGESEKLFF. The CDR3, as DNA: TGCAGTGCCGCCCGCGGCGAGTCAGAAAAACTGTTTTTT.

V usage is TRBV12-3 or TRBV12-4 and J usage is TRBJ2-5, with D perhaps matching TRBD1 or TRBD2 (5 bases each). The CDR3 runs 14 residues. The ends were cut back, 5 bases at V and 5 bases at J, with 15 bases in the middle. The CDR3 region has the DNA TGTGCCAGCAGTGGGTTTTGGGGGAGCGAGACCCAGTACTTC. Translation: CASSGFWGSETQYF.